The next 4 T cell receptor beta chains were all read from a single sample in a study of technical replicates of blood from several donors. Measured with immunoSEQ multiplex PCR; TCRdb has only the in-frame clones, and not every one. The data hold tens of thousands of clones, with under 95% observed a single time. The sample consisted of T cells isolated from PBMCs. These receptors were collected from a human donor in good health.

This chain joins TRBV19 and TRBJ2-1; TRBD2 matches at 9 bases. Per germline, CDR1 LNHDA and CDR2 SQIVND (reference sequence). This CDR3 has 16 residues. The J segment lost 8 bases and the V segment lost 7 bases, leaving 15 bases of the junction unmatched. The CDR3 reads CASIPPGGGGEDEQFF. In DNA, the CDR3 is TGTGCCAGTATCCCCCCAGGTGGCGGGGGGGAGGATGAGCAGTTCTTC.

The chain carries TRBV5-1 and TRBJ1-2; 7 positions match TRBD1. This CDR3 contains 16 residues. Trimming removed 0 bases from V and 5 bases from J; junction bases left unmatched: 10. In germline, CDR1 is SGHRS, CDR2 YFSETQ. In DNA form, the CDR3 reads TGCGCCAGCAGCTTGGAAGCATCCGGGACAGCGTATGGCTACACCTTC. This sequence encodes CASSLEASGTAYGYTF.

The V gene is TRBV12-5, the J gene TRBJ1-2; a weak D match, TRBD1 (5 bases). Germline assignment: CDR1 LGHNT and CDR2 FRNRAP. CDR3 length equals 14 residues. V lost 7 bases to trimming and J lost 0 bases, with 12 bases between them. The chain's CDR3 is CASDQGKPNYGYTF. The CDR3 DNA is TGTGCTAGTGATCAGGGAAAGCCTAACTATGGCTACACCTTC.

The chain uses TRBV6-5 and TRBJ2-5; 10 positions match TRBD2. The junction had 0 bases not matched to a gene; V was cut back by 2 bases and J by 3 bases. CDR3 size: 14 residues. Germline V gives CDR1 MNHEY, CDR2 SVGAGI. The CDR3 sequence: CASSYLAGEETQYF. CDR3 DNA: TGTGCCAGCAGTTACCTAGCGGGAGAAGAGACCCAGTACTTC.